These T cell receptor beta chains were read from a single sample in a study of tumor-infiltrating lymphocytes in oesophageal squamous cell carcinoma. MiXCR, applied by TCRdb to the PCR reads, yields one record per CDR3 protein. The sample shows approximately 12,000 distinct CDR3 sequences, more than 40% of them seen only once. Sequenced sample: normal esophageal tissue next to the tumor. These receptor sequences come from a male donor with esophageal squamous cell carcinoma. CDR3s include the opening cysteine and the closing phenylalanine or tryptophan. A D gene is named only where the DNA matches it firmly.

V	J	D	CDR3
TRBV7-9	NA	TRBD2	CASSLTGEGAYEQYF
TRBV7-6	TRBJ2-3	NA	CASSPEARSEELYF
TRBV7-2	TRBJ2-7	NA	CASSLLASEGEQYF
TRBV7-8	TRBJ1-5	NA	CASSLVGGAGNQPQHF
TRBV12-3/TRBV12-4	TRBJ2-2	NA	CASSPHPGELFF
TRBV12-3/TRBV12-4	TRBJ2-6	NA	CASSFGDVLTF
TRBV6-1	TRBJ2-3	NA	CASSALDSSTDTQYF
TRBV7-8	TRBJ2-7	NA	CASTRSRTYEQYF
TRBV11-2	TRBJ2-2	NA	CASSLIRQGRFTGELFF
TRBV7-3	TRBJ2-1	TRBD1	CASSKGQGAYNEQFF
TRBV7-8	TRBJ2-7	TRBD2	CASSLSTREGSYEQYF
TRBV7-6	TRBJ1-5	NA	CASSDGGQPQHF
TRBV7-3	TRBJ2-6	TRBD1	CASSLTQGASGELYF
TRBV7-2	TRBJ2-1	TRBD2	CASSPAPSGMGEQFF
TRBV7-2	TRBJ2-3	NA	CASSLRQGGDTDTQYF
TRBV12-3/TRBV12-4	TRBJ1-1	TRBD1	CASSRGTASSGGTEAFF
TRBV7-4	TRBJ2-3	TRBD1	CASSPNRGADTQYF
TRBV19	TRBJ1-2	NA	CATTLDSQTYGYTF
TRBV7-3	TRBJ2-1	NA	CASSLTVSSYNEQFF